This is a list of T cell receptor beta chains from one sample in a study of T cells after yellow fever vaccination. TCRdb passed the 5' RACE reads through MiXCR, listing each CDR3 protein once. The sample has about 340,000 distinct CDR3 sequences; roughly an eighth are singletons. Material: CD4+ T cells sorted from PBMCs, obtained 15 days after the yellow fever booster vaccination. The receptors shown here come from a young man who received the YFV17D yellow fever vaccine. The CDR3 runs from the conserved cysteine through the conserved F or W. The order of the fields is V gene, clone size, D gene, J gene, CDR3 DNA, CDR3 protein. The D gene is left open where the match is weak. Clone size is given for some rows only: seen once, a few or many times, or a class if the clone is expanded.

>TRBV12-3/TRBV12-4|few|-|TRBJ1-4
TGTGCCAGCAGTTTCGCGGGAGGGGATAATGAAAAACTGTTTTTT
CASSFAGGDNEKLFF
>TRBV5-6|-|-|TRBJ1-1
TGTGCCAGCAGCTTGGACCCGGCGAACACTGAAGCTTTCTTT
CASSLDPANTEAFF
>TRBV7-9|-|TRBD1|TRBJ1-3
TGTGCCTCACGCACGGGGACAGGGGGCTCTGGAAACACCATATATTTT
CASRTGTGGSGNTIYF
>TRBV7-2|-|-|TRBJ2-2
TGTGCCAGCAGCTTAGACAAGGCGGTAGGCGGGGAGCTGTTTTTT
CASSLDKAVGGELFF
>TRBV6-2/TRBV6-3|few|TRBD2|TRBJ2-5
TGTGCCACCTTTAGCGGGTTCCAAGAGACCCAGTACTTC
CATFSGFQETQYF
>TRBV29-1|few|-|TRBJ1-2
TGCAGCTCCCACTCGGGGGCCTATGGCTACACCTTC
CSSHSGAYGYTF
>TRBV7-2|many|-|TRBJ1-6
TGTGCCAGCAGCCCGCCCGGAGGGCCATTTTCACCCCTCCACTTT
CASSPPGGPFSPLHF
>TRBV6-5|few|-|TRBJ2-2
TGTGCCAGCAGTTACGGGGTAGATGGTACCGGGGAGCTGTTTTTT
CASSYGVDGTGELFF
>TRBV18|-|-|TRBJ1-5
TGTGCCAGCTCACCTCAAGACTTACGGGGCAATCAGCCCCAGCATTTT
CASSPQDLRGNQPQHF
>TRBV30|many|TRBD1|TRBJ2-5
TGTGCCTGGAGGGAGACAGGGGCTATGGTGGAGACCCAGTACTTC
CAWRETGAMVETQYF
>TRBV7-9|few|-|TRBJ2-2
TGTGCCAGCGGCAGGTTCACCGGGGAGCTGTTTTTT
CASGRFTGELFF
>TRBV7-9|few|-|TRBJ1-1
TGTGCCAGCAGGGAAACAGGGCGCACTGAAGCTTTCTTT
CASRETGRTEAFF
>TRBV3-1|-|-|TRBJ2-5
TGTGCCAGCAGCCAAGCTCTGGGGGGTCGGGAGACCCAGTACTTC
CASSQALGGRETQYF
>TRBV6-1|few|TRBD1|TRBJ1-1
TGTGCCAGCAGTAACAGGGGATACACTGAAGCTTTCTTT
CASSNRGYTEAFF
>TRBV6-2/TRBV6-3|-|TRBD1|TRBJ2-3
TGTGCCAGCAGTGCCGGACAGGGGATAGATACGCAGTATTTT
CASSAGQGIDTQYF
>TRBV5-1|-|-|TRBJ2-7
TGCGCCAGCAGCTTACCAAGCTACGAGCAGTACTTC
CASSLPSYEQYF
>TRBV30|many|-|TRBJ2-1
TGTGCCTGGATGGCAGGAGGTTGGTCGAATGAGCAGTTCTTC
CAWMAGGWSNEQFF